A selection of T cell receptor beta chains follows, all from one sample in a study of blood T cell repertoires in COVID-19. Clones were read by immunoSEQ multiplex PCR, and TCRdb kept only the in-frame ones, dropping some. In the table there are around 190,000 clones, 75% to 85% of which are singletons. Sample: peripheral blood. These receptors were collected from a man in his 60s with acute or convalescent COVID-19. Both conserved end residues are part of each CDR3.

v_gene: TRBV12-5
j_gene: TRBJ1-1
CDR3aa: CASGLTGTPRAFF

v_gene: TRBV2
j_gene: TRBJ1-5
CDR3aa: CASSDGGAVNQPQHF

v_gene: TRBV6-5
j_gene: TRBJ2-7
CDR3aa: CASRDSTIYEQYF

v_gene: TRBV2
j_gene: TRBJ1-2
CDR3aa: CASSEGWQANYGYTF

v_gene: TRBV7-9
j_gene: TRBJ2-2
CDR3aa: CASSLLSGLAEINTGELFF

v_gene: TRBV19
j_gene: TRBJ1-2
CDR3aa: CATAPQARTNYGYTF

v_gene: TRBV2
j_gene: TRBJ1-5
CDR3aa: CASSGRGTGGREPQHF

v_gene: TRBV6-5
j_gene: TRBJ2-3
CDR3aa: CASSSRGVAGDTQYF

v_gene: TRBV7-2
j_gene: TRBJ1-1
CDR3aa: CASSLGTGRKTEAFF

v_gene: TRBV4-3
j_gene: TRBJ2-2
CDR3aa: CASSRGEGGELFF

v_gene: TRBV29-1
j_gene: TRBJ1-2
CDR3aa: CSAEGAYDYGYTF

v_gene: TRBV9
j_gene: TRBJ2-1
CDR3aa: CASSVVAGTSYNEQFF

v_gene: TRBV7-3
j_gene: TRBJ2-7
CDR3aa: CASSLGTGSHEQYF

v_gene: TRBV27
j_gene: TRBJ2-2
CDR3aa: CASRGSMITGELFF

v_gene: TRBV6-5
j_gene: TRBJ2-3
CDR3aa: CASSTPGQGRDTQYF

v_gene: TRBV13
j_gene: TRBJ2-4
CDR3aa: CASSSSGGADKNIQYF

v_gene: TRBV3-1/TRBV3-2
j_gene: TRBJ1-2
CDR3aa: CASSRLTGDGGYTF

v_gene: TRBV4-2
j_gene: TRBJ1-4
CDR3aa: CASSQVVWGTENEKLFF

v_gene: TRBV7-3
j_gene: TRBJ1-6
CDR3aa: CASSLKRNSPLHF

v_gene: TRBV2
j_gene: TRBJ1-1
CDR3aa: CASSEARGNEAFF

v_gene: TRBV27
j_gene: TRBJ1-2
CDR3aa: CASSLGQGGTYGYTF

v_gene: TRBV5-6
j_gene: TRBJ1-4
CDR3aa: CASSLVGRLGEKLFF

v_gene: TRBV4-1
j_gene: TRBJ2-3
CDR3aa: CASSQGGTGNDIYTDTQYF

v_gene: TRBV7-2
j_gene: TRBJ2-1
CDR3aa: CASSPQLAGSHNEQFF

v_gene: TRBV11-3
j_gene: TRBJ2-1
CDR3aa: CASSFGLAGGGSYNEQFF

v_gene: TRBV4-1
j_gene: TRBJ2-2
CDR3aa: CASSQTSGRNTGELFF

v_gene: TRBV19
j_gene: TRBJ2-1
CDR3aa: CASSIFAGYNEQFF

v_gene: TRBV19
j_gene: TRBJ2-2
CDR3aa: CASSIELAGGPRTGELFF